The 32 T cell receptor beta chains below all came from one sample that was sequenced in a study of T cells in Graves' hyperthyroidism and ophthalmopathy. What was amplified from RNA transcripts were TCR beta CDR3 regions. When the TCR CDR3 underwent first-round RT-PCR, the HTBI primer set was used. TCRdb reanalysed the multiplex PCR reads using MiXCR and keeps one entry per CDR3 protein. Of approximately 330,000 distinct CDR3 sequences listed, around 20% are singletons. Material: blood. These receptors came from a woman in her forties or fifties with Graves' hyperthyroidism.

There are many counts of this clonotype. The chain recombines TRBV20-1 with TRBJ1-5, with D possibly TRBD1 on 6 matching bases. The CDR3 consists of 16 residues. The V end was cut by 0 bases, the J end by 1 base, with 13 bases between. CDR1 is DFQATT and CDR2 is SNEGSKA in the germline V gene (reference sequence). The CDR3: CSAREGGGASNQPQHF. The CDR3, as DNA: TGCAGTGCTAGAGAGGGGGGGGGGGCGAGCAATCAGCCCCAGCATTTT.

In its sample, this clonotype was seen many times. This rearrangement joins TRBV5-8 to TRBJ1-5; TRBD1 aligns across 9 bases. Germline values: CDR1 SGHTS, CDR2 YDEGEE. CDR3 size: 14 residues. The V segment lost 2 bases and the J segment 6 bases; nucleotides outside the gene matches: 3. CDR3 DNA: TGTGCCAGCAGCTTCCGGGACAGGGTTCAGCCCCAGCATTTT. Its translation is CASSFRDRVQPQHF. Looking up the rest from reference TRBV5-8 and TRBJ1-5 gives the full variable domain: EAGVTQSPTHLIKTRGQQATLRCSPISGHTSVYWYQQALGLGLQFLLWYDEGEERNRGNFPPRFSGRQFPNYSSELNVNALELEDSALYLCASSFRDRVQPQHFGDGTRLSIL.

This clonotype was detected many times. This rearrangement joins TRBV2 to TRBJ1-1; D is undetermined. The V end lost 1 base, the J end lost 3 bases, and 6 bases lay between the germline ends. Germline CDR1 reads SNHLY; CDR2 reads FYNNEI. The CDR3 totals 13 residues. CDR3 in DNA: TGTGCCAGCAGTGAAGTGAGGGACACTGAAGCTTTCTTT. Translating gives CASSEVRDTEAFF. The variable domain in full, completed from reference TRBV2 and TRBJ1-1, reads EPEVTQTPSHQVTQMGQEVILRCVPISNHLYFYWYRQILGQKVEFLVSFYNNEISEKSEIFDDQFSVERPDGSNFTLKIRSTKLEDSAMYFCASSEVRDTEAFFGQGTRLTVV.

This clonotype was recorded a few times. This chain links TRBV5-1 with TRBJ1-4; 10 nucleotides line up with TRBD1. CDR3 length: 14 amino acids. Germline V gives CDR1 SGHRS, CDR2 YFSETQ. The junction had 2 bases not matched to a gene; V was cut back by 4 bases and J by 5 bases. The CDR3 nucleotides read TGCGCCAGCAGCCCGGACAGGGGGAATGAAAAACTGTTTTTT. It is translated as CASSPDRGNEKLFF. The whole variable domain, remainder taken from reference TRBV5-1 and TRBJ1-4, is KAGVTQTPRYLIKTRGQQVTLSCSPISGHRSVSWYQQTPGQGLQFLFEYFSETQRNKGNFPGRFSGRQFSNSRSEMNVSTLELGDSALYLCASSPDRGNEKLFFGSGTQLSVL.

CDR3 coding DNA: TGTGCCAGCAGCTCAGAATACGAGCAGTACTTC. Translated: CASSSEYEQYF. V usage is TRBV12-3 or TRBV12-4 and J usage is TRBJ2-7, with unresolved D. Deletions cut 6 bases from V and 4 bases from J, with 7 bases between. The CDR3 covers 11 residues.

This clonotype was found many times. The rearrangement uses TRBV12-3 or TRBV12-4 and TRBJ1-5; perhaps TRBD1 as D (5 bases). V lost 4 bases and J 10 bases, leaving 11 bases between the germline ends. The CDR3 spans 12 residues. CDR3 DNA sequence: TGTGCCAGCAGTTCAATACAGGATCCCCAGCATTTT. Amino acids: CASSSIQDPQHF.

The chain combines TRBV28 with TRBJ2-5, with TRBD2 matching over 15 bases. Germline-derived CDR1 and CDR2 are MDHEN and SYDVKM. This CDR3 contains 18 residues. V gave up 4 bases and J gave up 4 bases; unmatched junction bases: 10. CDR3 in DNA: TGTGCCAGCAGTTCTCCCGGGACTAGCGGGAGGCTTGTAGAGACCCAGTACTTC. Amino acids: CASSSPGTSGRLVETQYF.

This clonotype has at least ten counts. The gene calls are TRBV29-1 and TRBJ2-7; the match to TRBD2 covers 7 bases. J gave up 2 bases and V 5 bases, and 6 bases lay outside the gene matches. CDR1 is SQVTM and CDR2 is ANQGSEA in the germline V gene. This CDR3 has 13 amino acids. This CDR3 reads CSVSGEGPYEQYF. The DNA for the CDR3 is TGCAGCGTTTCCGGGGAGGGCCCCTACGAGCAGTACTTC.

This CDR3 is CASSWTGLGYGYTF. CDR3 nucleotide sequence: TGTGCCAGCAGCTGGACGGGGTTAGGTTATGGCTACACCTTC. The rearrangement joins TRBV7-2 to TRBJ1-2; D call uncertain. The CDR3 is 14 residues long. CDR1 SGHTA and CDR2 FQGNSA come from the germline V gene. The V and J ends lost 4 bases and 5 bases respectively, with 14 bases between them. The variable domain in full, completed from reference TRBV7-2 and TRBJ1-2, reads GAGVSQSPSNKVTEKGKDVELRCDPISGHTALYWYRQSLGQGLEFLIYFQGNSAPDKSGLPSDRFSAERTGGSVSTLTIQRTQQEDSAVYLCASSWTGLGYGYTFGSGTRLTVV.

This clonotype appeared many times. The genes are TRBV5-1 and TRBJ2-1; TRBD1 matches at 8 bases. The trim removed 4 bases at V and 8 bases at J, leaving 11 bases unmatched. Germline CDR1 SGHRS, CDR2 YFSETQ. This CDR3 region has 15 residues. The CDR3 reads CASSLGQVITHEQFF. DNA for the CDR3: TGCGCCAGCAGCCTGGGACAGGTAATTACGCATGAGCAGTTCTTC.

The chain carries TRBV27 and TRBJ1-3; D is uncertain. Germline V gives CDR1 MNHEY, CDR2 SMNVEV (reference sequence). V dropped 9 bases and J dropped 0 bases, with 12 bases sitting between them. This CDR3 spans 14 amino acids. CDR3 DNA sequence: TGTGCCAGGGACCTAATGGACTCTGGAAACACCATATATTTT. Amino acids: CARDLMDSGNTIYF.

This clonotype was seen ten or more times. This chain joins TRBV5-5 and TRBJ2-5, with TRBD2 identical over 11 bases. The CDR3 is 19 amino acids. V gave up 0 bases and J gave up 5 bases; unmatched junction bases: 15. The germline V gene has CDR1 SGHKS and CDR2 YYEKEE (reference sequence). In DNA form, the CDR3 reads TGTGCCAGCAGCTTGGCCGAAGGTAGCGGGAGGGATTTATGGGAGACCCAGTACTTC. Translation gives CASSLAEGSGRDLWETQYF.

This clonotype was counted at least ten times. The V and J genes are TRBV20-1 and TRBJ2-4; tentatively, D is TRBD2 (5 bases). V lost 3 bases and J 3 bases, leaving 15 bases between the germline ends. Germline assignment: CDR1 DFQATT and CDR2 SNEGSKA (reference sequence). The CDR3 runs to 15 residues. The CDR3 region is CSASPGVVDKNIQYF. CDR3 coding DNA: TGCAGTGCTAGTCCCGGGGTCGTAGACAAAAACATTCAGTACTTC.

A remark on this clonotype: Possible read error: a much larger clone is one base away. The chain links TRBV5-1 to TRBJ2-4; the D gene could be TRBD1 or TRBD2 (6 bases each). The CDR3 loop spans 17 amino acids. Germline V lookup: CDR1 SGHRS, CDR2 YFSETQ. Between the trimmed V and J ends, which lost 1 base and 10 bases, there was a span of 24 bases. CDR3 in amino acids: CASSLRGADSLGAIQYF. The CDR3, as DNA: TGCGCCAGCAGCTTGAGGGGGGCAGATTCCTTAGGAGCGATTCAGTACTTC.

This chain uses TRBV2 with TRBJ2-6; D unresolved. This CDR3 has 16 amino acids. V was shortened by 6 bases and J by 0 bases, with 12 bases between the two germline ends. CDR1 is SNHLY, CDR2 FYNNEI, per germline. CDR3 nucleotide sequence: TGTGCCAGCAGCCCTACTTGGAGCTCTGGGGCCAACGTCCTGACTTTC. Its protein product is CASSPTWSSGANVLTF.

Turning to this clonotype: A single base separates this from a much larger clone, so it may be a read error. Likely a read error: the CDR3 ends without its conserved phenylalanine or tryptophan. J is TRBJ1-2 and V is TRBV5-1; D remains ambiguous. The germline V gene has CDR1 SGHRS and CDR2 YFSETQ. Between the trimmed V and J ends, which lost 1 base and 5 bases, there was a span of 9 bases. The CDR3 consists of 13 residues. The CDR3 loop reads CASSLTEGYGYTL. The CDR3 DNA follows: TGCGCCAGCAGCTTGACAGAAGGGTATGGCTACACCCTC.

This rearrangement joins TRBV6-1 to TRBJ2-5; 7 bases match TRBD1. V was pared by 5 bases and J by 6 bases, with 6 bases of the junction left unmatched. Per the germline V gene, CDR1 is MNHNS and CDR2 is SASEGT. The CDR3 has 13 amino acids. Here the CDR3 DNA reads TGTGCCAGCAGTCAGACAGGGAAAAAGACCCAGTACTTC. Translating it yields CASSQTGKKTQYF.

This clonotype was detected only once. The chain links TRBV15 to TRBJ2-7; D not certain. The CDR3 has 12 residues. V was trimmed by 1 base and J by 5 bases, leaving 6 bases between them. The V gene's germline CDR1 is LNHNV and CDR2 YYDKDF (reference sequence). The CDR3 loop reads CATSRVSNEQYF. DNA for the CDR3: TGTGCCACCAGCAGAGTTTCCAACGAGCAGTACTTC.

This clonotype has a count of ten or more. The J gene is TRBJ1-1, the V gene TRBV11-3; D is possibly TRBD1 (6 bases). Germline V gene data show CDR1 as SGHNT and CDR2 as YENEEA. The length of the CDR3 is 14 residues. Deletions cut 0 bases from V and 7 bases from J, with 12 bases between. The DNA of the CDR3 is TGTGCCAGCAGCTTAGATGTGGGGGGCGGTGAAGCTTTCTTT. As protein: CASSLDVGGGEAFF.

This clonotype was recorded a few times. The chain employs TRBV19 and TRBJ2-3, with D possibly TRBD2 on 6 matching bases. V lost 5 bases, J lost 2 bases, and 14 bases lay in between. Germline V gene lookup returns CDR1 LNHDA and CDR2 SQIVND (reference sequence). The CDR3 has 15 residues. DNA of the CDR3: TGTGCCAGTAGTCCGATGAGGACTATCACAGATACGCAGTATTTT. Translating gives CASSPMRTITDTQYF.

This clonotype was seen ten or more times. The genes are TRBV7-8 and TRBJ2-7; 11 bases line up with TRBD1. CDR1 is SGHVS and CDR2 is FQNEAQ in the germline V gene. The CDR3 length is 15 residues. Losses at the gene ends were 3 bases for V and 6 bases for J; bases not matched to a gene: 7. The CDR3 loop is CASSFLDRGRGEQYF. The CDR3 nucleotides are TGTGCCAGCAGCTTCCTGGACAGGGGGCGCGGCGAGCAGTACTTC.

In its sample, this clonotype was seen many times. V is TRBV28 and J is TRBJ1-5; 8 nucleotides agree with TRBD1. V lost 5 bases, J lost 3 bases, and 6 bases stayed unmatched. This CDR3 is 15 amino acids long. CDR1 is MDHEN, CDR2 SYDVKM, per germline. The CDR3 loop is CASSPPDRVNQPQHF. The CDR3 DNA reads as TGTGCCAGCAGTCCCCCGGACAGGGTCAATCAGCCCCAGCATTTT.

This rearrangement joins TRBV18 to TRBJ1-1; 7 bases map to TRBD1. V was clipped by 4 bases and J by 3 bases; unmatched bases: 11. The CDR3 has 16 residues. Germline V gene lookup returns CDR1 KGHSH and CDR2 LQKENI. Here the CDR3 reads CASSLMMTGKDTEAFF. The CDR3 DNA reads as TGTGCCAGCTCACTTATGATGACAGGGAAGGACACTGAAGCTTTCTTT.

This clonotype has at least ten counts. The V gene is TRBV5-1, the J gene TRBJ2-7, with 9 bases identical to TRBD2. The germline V gene encodes CDR1 SGHRS and CDR2 YFSETQ. CDR3 length: 17 residues. Losses at the gene ends were 1 base for V and 1 base for J; bases not matched to a gene: 9. CDR3 in amino acids: CASSLQGPGLASYEQYF. CDR3 nucleotides: TGCGCCAGCAGCTTGCAGGGCCCGGGACTAGCTTCCTACGAGCAGTACTTC.

This clonotype was detected ten times or more. This rearrangement joins TRBV6-1 to TRBJ1-5, with 12 positions matching TRBD1. CDR3 length: 16 residues. Germline V gene data show CDR1 as MNHNS and CDR2 as SASEGT. The V and J ends lost 7 bases and 5 bases, in that order; junction bases with no gene match: 9. CDR3 DNA: TGTGCCAGCATCAATCCCGGGACAGGGGGCCATCAGCCCCAGCATTTT. The encoded protein is CASINPGTGGHQPQHF.

This clonotype occurred a few times. The gene calls are TRBV10-3 and TRBJ1-5; 8 bases align to TRBD1. Trimming cost V 5 bases and J 4 bases; bases outside gene matches: 4. The CDR3 spans 14 residues. From germline, CDR1 is ENHRY and CDR2 SYGVKD. The CDR3 sequence: CAISLTGVNQPQHF. For the CDR3, the DNA is TGTGCCATCAGTTTGACAGGGGTAAATCAGCCCCAGCATTTT.

This clonotype was picked up a small number of times. V usage is TRBV28 and J usage is TRBJ2-7, with TRBD2 matching 7 bases. CDR3 length equals 11 residues. Trimming cost V 10 bases and J 4 bases; bases outside gene matches: 4. Germline CDR1 MDHEN, CDR2 SYDVKM. The CDR3 sequence is CATLGGYEQYF. CDR3 DNA sequence: TGTGCCACCCTCGGGGGGTACGAGCAGTACTTC.

Many counts were recorded for this clonotype. V usage is TRBV20-1 and J usage is TRBJ2-1, with 7 bases fitting TRBD2. Germline V gives CDR1 DFQATT, CDR2 SNEGSKA (reference sequence). The CDR3 loop spans 14 amino acids. V lost 6 bases to trimming and J lost 4 bases; unmatched junction nucleotides: 9. The CDR3 bases are TGCAGTGCCCAGCGGCGGGGGAATTACAATGAGCAGTTCTTC. As protein: CSAQRRGNYNEQFF.

This clonotype was counted at least ten times. The gene calls are TRBV28 and TRBJ2-7; D might be TRBD1 or TRBD2, each matching 5 bases. This CDR3 has 14 amino acids. Germline V lookup: CDR1 MDHEN, CDR2 SYDVKM. V lost 8 bases, J lost 0 bases, and 14 bases lay in between. The CDR3 nucleotides are TGTGCCAGCGGCGGGCAGGGCGGCTCCTACGAGCAGTACTTC. Translated, it gives CASGGQGGSYEQYF.

The rearrangement joins TRBV24-1 to TRBJ2-1, with D possibly matching TRBD2 (5 bases). The CDR3 covers 16 residues. Trimming removed 4 bases at V and 0 bases at J, with 12 bases between. Germline CDR1 and CDR2: KGHDR and SFDVKD. The CDR3 nucleotides read TGTGCCACCAGTGACATCGGACTGAGCTCCTACAATGAGCAGTTCTTC. Its protein product is CATSDIGLSSYNEQFF.

This clonotype was observed at least ten times. The rearrangement joins TRBV27 to TRBJ2-1, with 7 bases fitting TRBD2. After removal of 0 bases from V and 4 bases from J, the junction contained 3 bases not matched to a gene. The length of the CDR3 is 15 residues. In germline, CDR1 is MNHEY, CDR2 SMNVEV (reference sequence). This chain's CDR3 is CASSLSSGLYNEQFF. CDR3 in DNA: TGTGCCAGCAGTTTATCTAGCGGGCTTTACAATGAGCAGTTCTTC.

This clonotype turned up a few times. The V gene is TRBV19, the J gene TRBJ2-1; 7 positions agree with TRBD1. The CDR3 has 14 residues. Per the germline V gene, CDR1 is LNHDA and CDR2 is SQIVND (reference sequence). Trimming removed 4 bases from V and 9 bases from J; junction bases left unmatched: 9. The CDR3 loop reads CASSNSARGSEQFF. The CDR3 coding sequence is TGTGCCAGTAGTAATTCGGCCAGGGGGAGTGAGCAGTTCTTC.